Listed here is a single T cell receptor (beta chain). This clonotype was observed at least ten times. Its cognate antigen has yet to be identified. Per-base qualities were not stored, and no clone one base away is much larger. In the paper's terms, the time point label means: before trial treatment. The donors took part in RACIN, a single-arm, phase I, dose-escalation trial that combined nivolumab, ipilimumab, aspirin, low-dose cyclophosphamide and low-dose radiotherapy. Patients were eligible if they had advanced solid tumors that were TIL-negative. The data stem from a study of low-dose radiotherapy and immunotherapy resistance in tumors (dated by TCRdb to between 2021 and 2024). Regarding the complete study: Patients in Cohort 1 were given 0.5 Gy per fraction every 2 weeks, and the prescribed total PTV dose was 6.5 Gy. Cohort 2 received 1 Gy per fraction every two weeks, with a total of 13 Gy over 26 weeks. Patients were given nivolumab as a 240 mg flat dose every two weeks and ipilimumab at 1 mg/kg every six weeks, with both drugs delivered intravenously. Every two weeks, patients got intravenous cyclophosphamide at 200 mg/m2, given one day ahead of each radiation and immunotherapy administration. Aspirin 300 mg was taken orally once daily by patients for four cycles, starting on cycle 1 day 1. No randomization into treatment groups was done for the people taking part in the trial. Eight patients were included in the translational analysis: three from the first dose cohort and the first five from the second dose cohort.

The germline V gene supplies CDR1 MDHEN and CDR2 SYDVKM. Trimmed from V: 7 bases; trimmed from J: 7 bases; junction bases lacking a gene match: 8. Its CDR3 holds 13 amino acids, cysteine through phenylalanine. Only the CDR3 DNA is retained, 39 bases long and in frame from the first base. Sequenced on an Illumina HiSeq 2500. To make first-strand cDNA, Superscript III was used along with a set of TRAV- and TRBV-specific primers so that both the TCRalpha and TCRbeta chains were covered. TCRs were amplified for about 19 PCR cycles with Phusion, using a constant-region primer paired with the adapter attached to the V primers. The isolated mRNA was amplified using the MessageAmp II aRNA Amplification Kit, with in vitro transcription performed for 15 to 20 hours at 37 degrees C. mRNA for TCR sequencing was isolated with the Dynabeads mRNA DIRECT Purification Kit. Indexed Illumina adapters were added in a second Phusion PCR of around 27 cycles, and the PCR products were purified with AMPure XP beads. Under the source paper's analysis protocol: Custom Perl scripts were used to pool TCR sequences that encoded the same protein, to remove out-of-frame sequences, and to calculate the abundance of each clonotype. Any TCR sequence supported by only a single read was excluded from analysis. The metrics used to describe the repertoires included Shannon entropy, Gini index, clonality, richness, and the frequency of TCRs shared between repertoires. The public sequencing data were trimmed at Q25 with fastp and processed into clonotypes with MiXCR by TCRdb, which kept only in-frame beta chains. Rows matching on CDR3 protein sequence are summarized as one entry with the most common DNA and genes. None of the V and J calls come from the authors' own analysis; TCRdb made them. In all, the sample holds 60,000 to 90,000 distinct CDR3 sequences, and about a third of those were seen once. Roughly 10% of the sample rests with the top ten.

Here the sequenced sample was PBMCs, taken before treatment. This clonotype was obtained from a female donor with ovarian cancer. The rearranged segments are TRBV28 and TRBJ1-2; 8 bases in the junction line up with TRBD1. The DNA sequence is TGTGCCAGCATACCCGGACAGGGCCTTGGCTACACCTTC. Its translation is CASIPGQGLGYTF.